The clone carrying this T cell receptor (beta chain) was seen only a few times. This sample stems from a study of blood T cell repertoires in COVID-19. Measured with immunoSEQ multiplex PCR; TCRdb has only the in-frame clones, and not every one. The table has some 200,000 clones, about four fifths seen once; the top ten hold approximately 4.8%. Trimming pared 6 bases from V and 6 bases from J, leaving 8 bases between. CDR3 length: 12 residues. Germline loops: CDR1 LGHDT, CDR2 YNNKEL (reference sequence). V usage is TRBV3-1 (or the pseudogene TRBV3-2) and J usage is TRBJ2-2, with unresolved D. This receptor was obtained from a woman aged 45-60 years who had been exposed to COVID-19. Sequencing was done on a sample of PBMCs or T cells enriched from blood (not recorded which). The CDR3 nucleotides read TGTGCCAGCAGGGAGTTCGCCGGGGAGCTGTTTTTT. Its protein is CASREFAGELFF.